In its sample, the clone carrying this T cell receptor beta chain was seen once. What it binds is not known. The DNA is omitted, as the CDR3 cannot be located on it reliably, and the CDR3 follows TCRdb's listing. Germline loops: CDR1 LNHNV, CDR2 YYDKDF (reference sequence). The CDR3 is 19 residues long, ends included. The PCR was carried out with 60 Vbeta primers and 13 Jbeta primers. TCRdb keeps only in-frame clones here, not all; method: immunoSEQ multiplex PCR. The sample contains around 110,000 clones, roughly 87% of which appear only once. The source of the sample is a study of cytomegalovirus exposure and HLA in healthy donors. Findings and caveats of the study: Sequencing depth across donors, presence/absence analyses assumed, was roughly uniform. Of the V segments, some could not be distinguished, including TRBV6-2 and TRBV6-3, and were excluded. Apart from CMV serostatus, no immune exposure information was available.

This clonotype originated in a man aged 30-40 years in good health and CMV-seropositive. This chain uses TRBV15 with TRBJ1-3; the D call of TRBD1 is as the table states it, not checked on the DNA. The material sequenced was PBMCs. The CDR3 loop is CATSRVIHSTGVPGNTIYF.